This T cell receptor beta chain was documented in a study of vaccination effects on CD4 cells after COVID-19. Only in-frame clones appear in the TCRdb table, and some are missing; sequencing was by immunoSEQ multiplex PCR. Of just under 30,000 clones listed, roughly four fifths are singletons. The germline V gene has CDR1 SGHRS and CDR2 YFSETQ. The V gene lost 4 bases and the J gene lost 1 base, with 14 bases spanning the gap. The CDR3 runs 15 residues. Comments on this clone: Its antigen is unidentified.

Sequencing in the ViraFEST assay came after antigen-specific CD4+ T cells had been expanded with viral peptide pools, which were used to stimulate PBMC. When ten to eleven days of culture had elapsed, CD4+ T cells were isolated. Each participant was given two doses of one vaccine (BNT162b2 or mRNA-1273). Researchers swapped half the medium for IL-2 medium on both days 3 and 7. Here the sequenced sample was CD4+ T cells from PBMCs cultured with HCoV-OC43 spike peptides, taken after COVID-19 vaccination. Subset defined: HCoV-OC43 spike overlapping peptide pool stimulation. The TCR was taken from a human donor who received a COVID-19 vaccine. The gene calls are TRBV5-1 and TRBJ2-5; D may be TRBD2 (5 bases). CDR3 nucleotide sequence: TGCGCCAGCAGCGTTGGAGCGGTTGCCCAAGAGACCCAGTACTTC. Translated, it gives CASSVGAVAQETQYF.